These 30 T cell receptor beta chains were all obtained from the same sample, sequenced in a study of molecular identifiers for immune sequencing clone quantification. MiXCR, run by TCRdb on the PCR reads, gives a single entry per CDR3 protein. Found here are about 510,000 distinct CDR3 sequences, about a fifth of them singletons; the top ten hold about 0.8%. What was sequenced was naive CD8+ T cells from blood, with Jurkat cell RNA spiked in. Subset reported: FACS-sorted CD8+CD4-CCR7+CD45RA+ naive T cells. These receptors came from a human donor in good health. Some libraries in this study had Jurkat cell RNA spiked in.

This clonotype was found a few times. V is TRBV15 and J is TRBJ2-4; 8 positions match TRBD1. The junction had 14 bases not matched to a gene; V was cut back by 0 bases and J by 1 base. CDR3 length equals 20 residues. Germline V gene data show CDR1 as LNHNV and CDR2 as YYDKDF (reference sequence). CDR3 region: CATSRDEWAQGAGAKNIQYF. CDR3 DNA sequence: TGTGCCACCAGCAGAGATGAATGGGCGCAGGGGGCCGGGGCCAAAAACATTCAGTACTTC.

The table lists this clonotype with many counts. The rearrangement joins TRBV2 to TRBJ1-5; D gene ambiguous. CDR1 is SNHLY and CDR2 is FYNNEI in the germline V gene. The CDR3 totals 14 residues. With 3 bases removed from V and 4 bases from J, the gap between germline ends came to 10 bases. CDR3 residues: CASSDFSSNQPQHF. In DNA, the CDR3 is TGTGCCAGCAGTGATTTCTCTTCTAATCAGCCCCAGCATTTT.

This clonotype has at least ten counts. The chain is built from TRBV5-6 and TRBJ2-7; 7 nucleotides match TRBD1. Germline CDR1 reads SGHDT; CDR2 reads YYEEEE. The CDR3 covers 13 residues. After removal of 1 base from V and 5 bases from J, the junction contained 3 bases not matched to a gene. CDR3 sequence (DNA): TGTGCCAGCAGCTTGACAGGGGTGCACGAGCAGTACTTC. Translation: CASSLTGVHEQYF. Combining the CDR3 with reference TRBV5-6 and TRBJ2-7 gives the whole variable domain DAGVTQSPTHLIKTRGQQVTLRCSPKSGHDTVSWYQQALGQGPQFIFQYYEEEERQRGNFPDRFSGHQFPNYSSELNVNALLLGDSALYLCASSLTGVHEQYFGPGTRLTVT.

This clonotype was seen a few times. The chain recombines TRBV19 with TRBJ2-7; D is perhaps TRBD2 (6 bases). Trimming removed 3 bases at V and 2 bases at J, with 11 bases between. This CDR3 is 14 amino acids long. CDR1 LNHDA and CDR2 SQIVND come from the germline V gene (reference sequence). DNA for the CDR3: TGTGCCAGTAGTATTGGAGGGGCTACCTACGAGCAGTACTTC. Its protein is CASSIGGATYEQYF.

This chain's CDR3 is CASSVGLAGPWGDEQYF. In DNA form, the CDR3 reads TGTGCCAGCAGCGTAGGTCTAGCGGGACCCTGGGGAGACGAGCAGTACTTC. V usage is TRBV9 and J usage is TRBJ2-7, with 9 bases matching TRBD2. This CDR3 has 17 residues. Germline trimming cut 0 bases from V and 5 bases from J; bases unmatched to any gene: 12. Germline lookup yields CDR1 SGDLS and CDR2 YYNGEE.

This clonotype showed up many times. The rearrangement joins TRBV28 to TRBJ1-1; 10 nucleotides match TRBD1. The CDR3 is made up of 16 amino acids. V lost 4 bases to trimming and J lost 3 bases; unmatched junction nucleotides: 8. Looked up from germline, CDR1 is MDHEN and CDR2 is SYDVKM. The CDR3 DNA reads TGTGCCAGCAGTTCCCTGGGACAGGGGATCGACACTGAAGCTTTCTTT. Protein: CASSSLGQGIDTEAFF. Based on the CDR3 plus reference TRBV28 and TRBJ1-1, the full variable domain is DVKVTQSSRYLVKRTGEKVFLECVQDMDHENMFWYRQDPGLGLRLIYFSYDVKMKEKGDIPEGYSVSREKKERFSLILESASTNQTSMYLCASSSLGQGIDTEAFFGQGTRLTVV.

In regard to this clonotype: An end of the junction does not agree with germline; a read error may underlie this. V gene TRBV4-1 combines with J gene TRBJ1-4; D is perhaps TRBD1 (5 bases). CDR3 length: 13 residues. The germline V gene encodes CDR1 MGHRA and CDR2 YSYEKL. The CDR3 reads CASSQVGPGKRFF. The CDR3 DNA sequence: TGCGCCAGCAGCCAAGTTGGACCAGGGAAACGGTTTTTT.

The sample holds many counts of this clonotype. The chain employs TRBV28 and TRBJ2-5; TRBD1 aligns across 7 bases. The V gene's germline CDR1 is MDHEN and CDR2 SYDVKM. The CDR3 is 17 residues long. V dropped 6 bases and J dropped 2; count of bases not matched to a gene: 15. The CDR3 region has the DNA TGTGCCAGCAGCATGGCCCCCTTCCGGGACAGACAAGAGACCCAGTACTTC. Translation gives CASSMAPFRDRQETQYF.

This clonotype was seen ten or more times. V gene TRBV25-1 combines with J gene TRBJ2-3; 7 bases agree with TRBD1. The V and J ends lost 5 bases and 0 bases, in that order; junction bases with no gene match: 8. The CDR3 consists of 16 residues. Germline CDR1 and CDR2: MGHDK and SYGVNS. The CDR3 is CASSHPRDRSTDTQYF. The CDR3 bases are TGTGCCAGCAGTCACCCCCGGGACAGAAGCACAGATACGCAGTATTTT.

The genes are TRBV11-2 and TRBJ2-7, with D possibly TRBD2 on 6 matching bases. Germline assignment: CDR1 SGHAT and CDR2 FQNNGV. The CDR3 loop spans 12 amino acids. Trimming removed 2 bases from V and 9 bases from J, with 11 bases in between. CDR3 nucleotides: TGTGCCAGCAGCTTATCCGGGAGCGTGCAGTACTTC. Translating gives CASSLSGSVQYF.

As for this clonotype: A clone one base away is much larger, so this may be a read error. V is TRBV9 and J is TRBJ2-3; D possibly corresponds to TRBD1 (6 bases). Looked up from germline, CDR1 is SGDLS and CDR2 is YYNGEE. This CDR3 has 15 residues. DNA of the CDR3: TGTGCCGGCAGCGTCAGGGGCTCTCCCCCAGATACGCAGTATTTT. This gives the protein CAGSVRGSPPDTQYF.

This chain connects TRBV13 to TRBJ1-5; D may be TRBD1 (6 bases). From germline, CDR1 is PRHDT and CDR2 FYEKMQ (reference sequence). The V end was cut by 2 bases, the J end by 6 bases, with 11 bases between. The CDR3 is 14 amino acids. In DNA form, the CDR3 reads TGTGCCAGCAGCTTAAAACAGGGAGCTCAGCCCCAGCATTTT. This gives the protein CASSLKQGAQPQHF.

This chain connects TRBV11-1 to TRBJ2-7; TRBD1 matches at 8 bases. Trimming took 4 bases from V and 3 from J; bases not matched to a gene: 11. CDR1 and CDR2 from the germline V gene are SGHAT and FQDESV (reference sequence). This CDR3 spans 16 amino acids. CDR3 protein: CASSSLGDGQGYEQYF. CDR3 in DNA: TGTGCCAGCAGCTCACTCGGTGATGGACAGGGCTACGAGCAGTACTTC.

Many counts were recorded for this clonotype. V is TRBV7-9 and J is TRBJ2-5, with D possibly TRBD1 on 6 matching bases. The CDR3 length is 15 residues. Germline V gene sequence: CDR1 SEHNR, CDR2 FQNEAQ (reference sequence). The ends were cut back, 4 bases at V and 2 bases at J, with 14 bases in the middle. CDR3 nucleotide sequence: TGTGCCAGCAGCTCCCACAGGGACAATCAAGAGACCCAGTACTTC. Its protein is CASSSHRDNQETQYF.

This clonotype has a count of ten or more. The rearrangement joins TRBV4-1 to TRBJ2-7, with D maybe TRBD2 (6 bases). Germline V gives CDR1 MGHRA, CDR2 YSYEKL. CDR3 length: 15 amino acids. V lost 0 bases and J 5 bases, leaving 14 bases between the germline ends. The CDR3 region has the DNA TGCGCCAGCAGCCAAGAGGGGCAGGGAGGAGACGAGCAGTACTTC. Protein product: CASSQEGQGGDEQYF.

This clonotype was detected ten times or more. CDR3 loop: CASSWATEQFF. As DNA, the CDR3 is TGTGCCAGCAGCTGGGCTACTGAGCAGTTCTTC. This rearrangement joins TRBV7-2 to TRBJ2-1; D unresolved. The length of the CDR3 is 11 residues. Germline V lookup: CDR1 SGHTA, CDR2 FQGNSA. Trimming shortened V by 4 bases and J by 9 bases, and 7 bases separated the two germline ends.

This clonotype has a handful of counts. As DNA, the CDR3 is TGTGCCAGCAGTTTCGGCTACGAAGCTTTCTTT. This translates into CASSFGYEAFF. This chain links TRBV27 with TRBJ1-1; D gene ambiguous. The CDR3 length is 11 residues. Germline V lookup: CDR1 MNHEY, CDR2 SMNVEV (reference sequence). The ends were cut back, 3 bases at V and 8 bases at J, with 7 bases in the middle.

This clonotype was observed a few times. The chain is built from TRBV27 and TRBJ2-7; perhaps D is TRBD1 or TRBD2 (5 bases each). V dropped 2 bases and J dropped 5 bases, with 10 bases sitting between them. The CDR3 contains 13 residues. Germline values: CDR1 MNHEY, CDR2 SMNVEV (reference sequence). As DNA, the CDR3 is TGTGCCAGCAGTTTAACCAGGGAGCACGAGCAGTACTTC. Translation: CASSLTREHEQYF.

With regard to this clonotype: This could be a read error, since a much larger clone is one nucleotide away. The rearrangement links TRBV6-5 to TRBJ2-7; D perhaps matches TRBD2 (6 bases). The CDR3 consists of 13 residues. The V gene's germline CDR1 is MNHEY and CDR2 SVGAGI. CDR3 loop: CASSYSERREQHF. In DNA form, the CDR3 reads TGTGCCAGCAGTTACTCGGAGCGGAGGGAGCAGCACTTC.

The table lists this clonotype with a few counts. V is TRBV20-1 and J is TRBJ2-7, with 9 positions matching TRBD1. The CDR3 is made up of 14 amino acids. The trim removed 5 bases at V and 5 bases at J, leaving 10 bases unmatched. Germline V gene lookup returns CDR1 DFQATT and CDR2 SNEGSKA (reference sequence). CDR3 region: CSAAPGTGTDEQYF. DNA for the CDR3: TGCAGTGCTGCTCCCGGGACAGGGACCGACGAGCAGTACTTC.

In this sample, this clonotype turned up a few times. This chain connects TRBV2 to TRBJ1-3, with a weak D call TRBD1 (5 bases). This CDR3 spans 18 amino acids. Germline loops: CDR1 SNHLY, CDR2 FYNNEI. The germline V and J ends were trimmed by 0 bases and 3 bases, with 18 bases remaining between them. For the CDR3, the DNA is TGTGCCAGCAGTGAAGCGCTTGGTCAGGGCGGATTTGGAAACACCATATATTTT. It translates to CASSEALGQGGFGNTIYF.

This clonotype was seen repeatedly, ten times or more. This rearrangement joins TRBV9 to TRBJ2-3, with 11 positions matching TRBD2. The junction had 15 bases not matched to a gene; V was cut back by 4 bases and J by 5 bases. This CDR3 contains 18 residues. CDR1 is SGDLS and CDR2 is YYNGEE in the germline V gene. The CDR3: CASSPPSGVAGGEDTQYF. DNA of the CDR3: TGTGCCAGCAGCCCCCCCTCCGGGGTAGCGGGGGGGGAAGATACGCAGTATTTT.

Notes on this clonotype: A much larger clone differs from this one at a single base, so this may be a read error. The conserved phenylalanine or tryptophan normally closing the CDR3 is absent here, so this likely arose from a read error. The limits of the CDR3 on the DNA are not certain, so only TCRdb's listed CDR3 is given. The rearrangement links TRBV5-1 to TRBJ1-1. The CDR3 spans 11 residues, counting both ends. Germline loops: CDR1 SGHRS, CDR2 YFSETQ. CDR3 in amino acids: CASSLHPPAPG.

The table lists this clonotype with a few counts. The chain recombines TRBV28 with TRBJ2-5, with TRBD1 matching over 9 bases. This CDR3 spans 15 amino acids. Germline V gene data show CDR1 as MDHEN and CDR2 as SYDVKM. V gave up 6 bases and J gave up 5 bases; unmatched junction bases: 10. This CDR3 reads CASSPSRDRVETQYF. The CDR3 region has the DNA TGTGCCAGCAGCCCCTCTCGGGACAGGGTTGAGACCCAGTACTTC. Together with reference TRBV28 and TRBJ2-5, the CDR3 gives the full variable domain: DVKVTQSSRYLVKRTGEKVFLECVQDMDHENMFWYRQDPGLGLRLIYFSYDVKMKEKGDIPEGYSVSREKKERFSLILESASTNQTSMYLCASSPSRDRVETQYFGPGTRLLVL.

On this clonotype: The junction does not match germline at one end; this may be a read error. The CDR3 loop reads CASSFLDTVNEELFF. The CDR3 DNA reads as TGTGCCAGCAGCTTCCTTGATACAGTAAATGAAGAACTGTTTTTT. This rearrangement joins TRBV7-8 to TRBJ1-4, with D uncertain. The CDR3 runs 15 residues. In germline, CDR1 is SGHVS, CDR2 FQNEAQ.

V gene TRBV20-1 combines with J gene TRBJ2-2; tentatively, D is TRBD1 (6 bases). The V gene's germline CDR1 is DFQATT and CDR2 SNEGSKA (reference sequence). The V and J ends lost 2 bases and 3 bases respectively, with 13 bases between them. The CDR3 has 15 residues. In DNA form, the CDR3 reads TGCAGTGCTAGAAGTTACCAGGGGCACACCGGGGAGCTGTTTTTT. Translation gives CSARSYQGHTGELFF.

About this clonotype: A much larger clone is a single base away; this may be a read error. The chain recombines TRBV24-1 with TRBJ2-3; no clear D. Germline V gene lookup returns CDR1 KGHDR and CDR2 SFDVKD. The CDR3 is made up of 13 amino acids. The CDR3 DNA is TGTGCCACCGGTGATTTGAGTTCAGATACGCAGTATTTT. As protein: CATGDLSSDTQYF.

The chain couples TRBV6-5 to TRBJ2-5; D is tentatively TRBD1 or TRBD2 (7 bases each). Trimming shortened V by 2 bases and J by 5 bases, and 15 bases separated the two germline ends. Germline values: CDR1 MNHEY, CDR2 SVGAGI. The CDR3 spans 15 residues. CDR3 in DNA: TGTGCCAGCAGTTACCACGGCAGGGGGGGGGAGACCCAGTACTTC. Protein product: CASSYHGRGGETQYF.

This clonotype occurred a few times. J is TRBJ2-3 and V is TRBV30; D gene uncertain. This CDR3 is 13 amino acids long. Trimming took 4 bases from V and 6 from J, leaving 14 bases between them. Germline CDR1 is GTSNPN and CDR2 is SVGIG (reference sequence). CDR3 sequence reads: CAWIGVPGDTQYF. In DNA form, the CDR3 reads TGTGCCTGGATCGGCGTTCCTGGGGATACGCAGTATTTT. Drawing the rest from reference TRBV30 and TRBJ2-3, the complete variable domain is SQTIHQWPATLVQPVGSPLSLECTVEGTSNPNLYWYRQAAGRGLQLLFYSVGIGQISSEVPQNLSASRPQDRQFILSSKKLLLSDSGFYLCAWIGVPGDTQYFGPGTRLTVL.

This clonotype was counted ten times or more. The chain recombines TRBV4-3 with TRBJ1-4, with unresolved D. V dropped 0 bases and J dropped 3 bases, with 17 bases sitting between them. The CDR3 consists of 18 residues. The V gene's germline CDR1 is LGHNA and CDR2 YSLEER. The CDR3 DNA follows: TGCGCCAGCAGCCAAGATGGGCAGCGCCCACGAGCTAATGAAAAACTGTTTTTT. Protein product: CASSQDGQRPRANEKLFF.